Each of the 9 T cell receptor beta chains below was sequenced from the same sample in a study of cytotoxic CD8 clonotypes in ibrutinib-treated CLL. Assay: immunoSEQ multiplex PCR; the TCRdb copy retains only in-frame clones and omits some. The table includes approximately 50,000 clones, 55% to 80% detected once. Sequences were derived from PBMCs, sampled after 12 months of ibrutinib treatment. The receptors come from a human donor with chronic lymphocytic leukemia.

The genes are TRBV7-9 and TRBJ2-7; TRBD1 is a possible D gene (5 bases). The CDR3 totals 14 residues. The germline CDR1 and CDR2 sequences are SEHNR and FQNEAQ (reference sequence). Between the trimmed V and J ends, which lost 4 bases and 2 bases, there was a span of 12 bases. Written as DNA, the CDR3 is TGTGCCAGCAGCTCGTTAGTCAGGGCCTACGAGCAGTACTTC. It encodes CASSSLVRAYEQYF.

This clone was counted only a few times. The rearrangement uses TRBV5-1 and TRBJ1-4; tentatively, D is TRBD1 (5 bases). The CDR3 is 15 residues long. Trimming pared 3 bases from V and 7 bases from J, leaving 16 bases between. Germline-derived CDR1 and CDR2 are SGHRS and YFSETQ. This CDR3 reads CASSSPGLTPEKLFF. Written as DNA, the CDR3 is TGCGCCAGCAGCTCCCCGGGACTCACGCCTGAAAAACTGTTTTTT.

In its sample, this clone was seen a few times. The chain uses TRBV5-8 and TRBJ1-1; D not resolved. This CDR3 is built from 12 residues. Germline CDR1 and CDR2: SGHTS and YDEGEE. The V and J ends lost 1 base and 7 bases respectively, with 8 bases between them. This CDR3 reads CASSLIGHEAFF. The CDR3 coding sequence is TGTGCCAGCAGCTTGATAGGGCATGAAGCTTTCTTT.

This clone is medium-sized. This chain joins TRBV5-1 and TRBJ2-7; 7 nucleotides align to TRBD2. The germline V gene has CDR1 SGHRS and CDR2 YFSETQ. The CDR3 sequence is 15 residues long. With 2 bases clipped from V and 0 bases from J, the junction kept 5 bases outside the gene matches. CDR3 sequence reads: CASSLTGGSSYEQYF. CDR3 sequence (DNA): TGCGCCAGCAGCTTAACCGGGGGGAGCTCCTACGAGCAGTACTTC.

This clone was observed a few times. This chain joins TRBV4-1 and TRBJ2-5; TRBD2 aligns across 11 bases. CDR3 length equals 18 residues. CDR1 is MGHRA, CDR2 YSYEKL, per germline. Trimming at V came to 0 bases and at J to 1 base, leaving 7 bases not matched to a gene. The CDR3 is CASSQERASGGTQETQYF. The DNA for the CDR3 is TGCGCCAGCAGCCAAGAGCGGGCTAGCGGGGGGACCCAAGAGACCCAGTACTTC.

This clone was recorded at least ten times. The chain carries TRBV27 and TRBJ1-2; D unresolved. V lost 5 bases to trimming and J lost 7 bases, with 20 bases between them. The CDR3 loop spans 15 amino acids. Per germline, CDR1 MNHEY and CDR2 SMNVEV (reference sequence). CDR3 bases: TGTGCCAGCAGTCTCCGCCGGTCCTGGGCGGTTGGCTACACCTTC. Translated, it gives CASSLRRSWAVGYTF.

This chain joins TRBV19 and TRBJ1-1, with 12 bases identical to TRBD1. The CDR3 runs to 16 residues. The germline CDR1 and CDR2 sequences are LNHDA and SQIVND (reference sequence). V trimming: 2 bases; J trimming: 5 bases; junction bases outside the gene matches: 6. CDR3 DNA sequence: TGTGCCAGTAGTATAACGGGACAGGGGGCGCCGACTGAAGCTTTCTTT. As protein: CASSITGQGAPTEAFF.

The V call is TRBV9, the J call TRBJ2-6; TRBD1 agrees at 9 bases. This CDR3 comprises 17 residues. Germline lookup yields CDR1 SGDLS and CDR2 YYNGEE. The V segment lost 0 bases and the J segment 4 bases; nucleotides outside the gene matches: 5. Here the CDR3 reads CASSVGGTGNGANVLTF. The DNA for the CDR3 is TGTGCCAGCAGCGTAGGCGGGACAGGGAACGGGGCCAACGTCCTGACTTTC. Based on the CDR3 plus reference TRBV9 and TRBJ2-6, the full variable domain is DSGVTQTPKHLITATGQRVTLRCSPRSGDLSVYWYQQSLDQGLQFLIQYYNGEERAKGNILERFSAQQFPDLHSELNLSSLELGDSALYFCASSVGGTGNGANVLTFGAGSRLTVL.

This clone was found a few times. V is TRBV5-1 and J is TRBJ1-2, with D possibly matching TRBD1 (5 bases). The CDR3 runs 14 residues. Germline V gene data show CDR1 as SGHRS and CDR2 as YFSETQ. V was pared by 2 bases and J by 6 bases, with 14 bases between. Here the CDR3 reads CASSFRDSQDGYTF. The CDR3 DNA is TGCGCCAGCAGCTTTCGGGACTCACAGGATGGCTACACCTTC. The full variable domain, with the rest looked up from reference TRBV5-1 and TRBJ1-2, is KAGVTQTPRYLIKTRGQQVTLSCSPISGHRSVSWYQQTPGQGLQFLFEYFSETQRNKGNFPGRFSGRQFSNSRSEMNVSTLELGDSALYLCASSFRDSQDGYTFGSGTRLTVV.